These 32 T cell receptor beta chains were all obtained from the same sample, sequenced in a study of control samples from healthy donors and cancer patients (dated by TCRdb to 2019 to 2021). The receptor library was made with the immunoSEQ multiplex PCR assay. Held by TCRdb, this immuneACCESS table contains in-frame sequences only and omits some clones. Under half of the omission traces to an unresolved V gene where checked; the cause of the rest is unknown. Across this sample there are approximately 140,000 clones, with approximately 86% seen only once. 8% to 9.5% of the sample is held by the ten biggest clonotypes. Sequenced material: blood. All receptors derive from a woman aged 25 to 39 in good health.

The chain couples TRBV5-4 to TRBJ1-1, with D possibly matching TRBD1 (6 bases). V was clipped by 4 bases and J by 1 base, with 11 bases between them. This CDR3 has 14 residues. The V gene's germline CDR1 is SGHNT and CDR2 YYREEE (reference sequence). The CDR3 loop reads CASSQDRKNTEAFF. The DNA of the CDR3 is TGTGCCAGCAGCCAGGACAGAAAGAACACTGAAGCTTTCTTT.

In its sample, this clone was seen a few times. This chain connects TRBV5-4 to TRBJ1-3; D remains unclear. The V and J ends lost 3 bases and 4 bases respectively, with 8 bases between them. Germline-derived CDR1 and CDR2 are SGHNT and YYREEE (reference sequence). There are 13 residues in the CDR3. The CDR3 loop reads CASSSPQGNTIYF. Here the CDR3 DNA reads TGTGCCAGCAGCTCCCCGCAGGGAAACACCATATATTTT.

This chain uses TRBV7-6 with TRBJ1-4; no firm D call. The CDR3 has 16 amino acids. V shed 5 bases and J shed 7 bases, with 20 bases lying between them. Germline V gives CDR1 SGHVS, CDR2 FNYEAQ. The DNA of the CDR3 is TGTGCCAGCAGCCAGCCTTTGCCTGATCCATCTGAAAAACTGTTTTTT. It encodes CASSQPLPDPSEKLFF. The whole variable domain, filled in from reference TRBV7-6 and TRBJ1-4, reads GAGVSQSPRYKVTKRGQDVALRCDPISGHVSLYWYRQALGQGPEFLTYFNYEAQQDKSGLPNDRFSAERPEGSISTLTIQRTEQRDSAMYRCASSQPLPDPSEKLFFGSGTQLSVL.

The V call is TRBV19, the J call TRBJ1-1; TRBD1 matches 9 bases. The CDR3 contains 15 residues. With 5 bases clipped from V and 1 base from J, the junction kept 5 bases outside the gene matches. Per germline, CDR1 LNHDA and CDR2 SQIVND (reference sequence). The CDR3 coding sequence is TGTGCCAGTAGTCCCTGGGGACAGGGGAACACTGAAGCTTTCTTT. Its protein product is CASSPWGQGNTEAFF.

This clone appeared a few times. This chain uses TRBV9 with TRBJ1-4; the D is unclear. The CDR3 has 14 residues. Trimming cost V 0 bases and J 3 bases, with 6 bases left between them. Germline V gene lookup returns CDR1 SGDLS and CDR2 YYNGEE. The CDR3 region has the DNA TGTGCCAGCAGCGTAGGAGGGTCTAATGAAAAACTGTTTTTT. Protein: CASSVGGSNEKLFF.

The chain is built from TRBV6-1 and TRBJ2-7; no clear D gene. Germline assignment: CDR1 MNHNS and CDR2 SASEGT. The CDR3 runs to 12 residues. The V end lost 3 bases, the J end lost 3 bases, and 6 bases lay between the germline ends. The CDR3 DNA reads TGTGCCAGCAGTGATTTCGGCTACGAGCAGTACTTC. Its translation is CASSDFGYEQYF.

The rearrangement joins TRBV11-3 to TRBJ2-1; D uncertain. The ends were cut back, 1 base at V and 2 bases at J, with 6 bases in the middle. The CDR3 consists of 14 residues. The germline CDR1 and CDR2 sequences are SGHNT and YENEEA. CDR3 sequence: CASSLAGTYNEQFF. As DNA, the CDR3 is TGTGCCAGCAGCTTAGCCGGAACCTACAATGAGCAGTTCTTC.

This clone showed up just a few times. The rearrangement links TRBV5-1 to TRBJ2-3; D is ambiguous. Germline lookup yields CDR1 SGHRS and CDR2 YFSETQ. V lost 7 bases, J lost 0 bases, and 18 bases lay in between. CDR3 length equals 16 residues. The CDR3 DNA is TGCGCCAGCGAAACCGAACCTATGGGGAGCACAGATACGCAGTATTTT. Translating it yields CASETEPMGSTDTQYF.

The chain combines TRBV18 with TRBJ1-3, with D unresolved. CDR3 size: 16 residues. V gave up 2 bases and J gave up 0 bases, with 11 bases separating them. CDR1 is KGHSH, CDR2 LQKENI, per germline. CDR3 amino acids: CASSPNAASSGNTIYF. The CDR3 nucleotides read TGTGCCAGCTCACCAAACGCGGCCAGCTCTGGAAACACCATATATTTT.

The rearrangement uses TRBV5-6 and TRBJ2-7; TRBD2 matches at 10 bases. The CDR3 covers 14 residues. Germline V gene sequence: CDR1 SGHDT, CDR2 YYEEEE. J lost 5 bases, V lost 5 bases, and 7 bases had no gene match. CDR3 DNA: TGTGCCAGCAGGCTGACTAGCGGGTTGAACGAGCAGTACTTC. Its translation is CASRLTSGLNEQYF.

V gene TRBV7-2 combines with J gene TRBJ2-7, with TRBD1 matching over 8 bases. This CDR3 is 16 amino acids long. J was trimmed by 7 bases and V by 2 bases; bases with no gene match: 13. Germline V CDR1 and CDR2: SGHTA, FQGNSA. CDR3 amino acids: CASSLWGDRPPREQYF. The CDR3 bases are TGTGCCAGCAGCTTATGGGGGGACAGGCCCCCGCGGGAGCAGTACTTC. Combining the CDR3 with reference TRBV7-2 and TRBJ2-7 gives the whole variable domain GAGVSQSPSNKVTEKGKDVELRCDPISGHTALYWYRQSLGQGLEFLIYFQGNSAPDKSGLPSDRFSAERTGGSVSTLTIQRTQQEDSAVYLCASSLWGDRPPREQYFGPGTRLTVT.

The chain joins TRBV7-2 to TRBJ2-2; TRBD1 might be the D (5 bases). V was cut by 1 base and J by 4 bases, with 10 bases left in between. Germline V gene data show CDR1 as SGHTA and CDR2 as FQGNSA. The CDR3 extends over 15 amino acids. Here the CDR3 DNA reads TGTGCCAGCAGCTTAGTTAGACAGTCCACCGGGGAGCTGTTTTTT. It is translated as CASSLVRQSTGELFF.

This clone came up once. Here the CDR3 reads CASSLGLRGTGGFTDTQYF. The CDR3 DNA sequence: TGTGCCAGCAGCTTAGGACTTCGTGGGACAGGGGGATTCACAGATACGCAGTATTTT. V usage is TRBV7-8 and J usage is TRBJ2-3; 11 bases align to TRBD1. The CDR3 has 19 amino acids. The V gene's germline CDR1 is SGHVS and CDR2 FQNEAQ. The V gene end was trimmed by 1 base and the J gene end by 2 bases; junction bases not matched to a gene: 11.

Remarks on this clone: In the same sample, other DNA sequences code for this CDR3. The V gene is TRBV7-9, the J gene TRBJ1-6; D uncertain. CDR3 length: 12 amino acids. Germline V gene lookup returns CDR1 SEHNR and CDR2 FQNEAQ (reference sequence). Trimming removed 1 base at V and 8 bases at J, with 3 bases between. The CDR3 DNA follows: TGTGCCAGCAGCTTAGTGGATTCACCCCTCCACTTT. It specifies CASSLVDSPLHF.

V gene TRBV25-1 combines with J gene TRBJ1-4; D is uncertain. Germline CDR1 is MGHDK and CDR2 is SYGVNS. This CDR3 comprises 17 residues. The V gene lost 3 bases and the J gene lost 0 bases, with 14 bases spanning the gap. This CDR3 reads CASSDLGQAATNEKLFF. CDR3 bases: TGTGCCAGCAGTGACCTCGGGCAGGCTGCAACTAATGAAAAACTGTTTTTT.

The chain carries TRBV6-1 and TRBJ1-5, with TRBD1 matching 11 bases. The CDR3 has 16 residues. V was clipped by 4 bases and J by 4 bases; unmatched bases: 6. CDR1 is MNHNS, CDR2 SASEGT, per germline. CDR3 DNA sequence: TGTGCCAGCAGTGTTGGGACAGGGGGAAAAAATCAGCCCCAGCATTTT. Amino acids: CASSVGTGGKNQPQHF.

The chain combines TRBV9 with TRBJ1-2, with TRBD1 identical over 7 bases. The ends lost 4 bases at V and 11 bases at J; junction bases unmatched: 8. The CDR3 totals 12 residues. CDR1 and CDR2 from the germline V gene are SGDLS and YYNGEE. CDR3: CASSLPGQSYTF. CDR3 coding DNA: TGTGCCAGCAGCTTACCGGGACAGAGTTACACCTTC.

The chain combines TRBV6-5 with TRBJ1-6; no clear D gene. The CDR3 is 13 residues long. V gave up 8 bases and J gave up 7 bases, with 12 bases separating them. CDR1 is MNHEY and CDR2 is SVGAGI in the germline V gene. CDR3 DNA: TGTGCCAGCGGGCTAGTAGGGAATTCACCCCTCCACTTT. Translated: CASGLVGNSPLHF.

The V gene is TRBV6-5, the J gene TRBJ2-7, with D maybe TRBD1 (5 bases). This CDR3 is built from 14 residues. Germline V lookup: CDR1 MNHEY, CDR2 SVGAGI. Trimming pared 2 bases from V and 4 bases from J, leaving 12 bases between. Written as DNA, the CDR3 is TGTGCCAGCAGTTACCTGACCCCAGGGTACGAGCAGTACTTC. Translation gives CASSYLTPGYEQYF.

The chain couples TRBV7-2 to TRBJ2-1; possible D gene TRBD2, 5 bases. Trimming pared 1 base from V and 8 bases from J, leaving 9 bases between. CDR3 length equals 13 residues. Germline values: CDR1 SGHTA, CDR2 FQGNSA. The chain's CDR3 is CASSLDAGHEQFF. For the CDR3, the DNA is TGTGCCAGCAGCTTAGACGCGGGCCATGAGCAGTTCTTC.

This sequence joins TRBV5-4 and TRBJ2-3; no firm D call. V was clipped by 3 bases and J by 0 bases, with 5 bases between them. Germline lookup yields CDR1 SGHNT and CDR2 YYREEE (reference sequence). This CDR3 contains 13 residues. The CDR3 bases are TGTGCCAGCAGCTCAGACAGCACAGATACGCAGTATTTT. Translating it yields CASSSDSTDTQYF.

As to this clone: This CDR3 is also generated by other DNA sequences in the sample. CDR3: CAGQGDTEAFF. CDR3 sequence (DNA): TGTGCCGGACAGGGGGACACTGAAGCTTTCTTT. V gene TRBV30 combines with J gene TRBJ1-1; the match to TRBD1 covers 10 bases. After removal of 8 bases from V and 3 bases from J, the junction contained 0 bases not matched to a gene. The CDR3 contains 11 residues. Germline CDR1 is GTSNPN and CDR2 is SVGIG (reference sequence). Full variable domain (outside the CDR3, taken from reference TRBV30 and TRBJ1-1): SQTIHQWPATLVQPVGSPLSLECTVEGTSNPNLYWYRQAAGRGLQLLFYSVGIGQISSEVPQNLSASRPQDRQFILSSKKLLLSDSGFYLCAGQGDTEAFFGQGTRLTVV.

This chain joins TRBV2 and TRBJ2-5, with D possibly TRBD1 on 5 matching bases. CDR1 is SNHLY and CDR2 is FYNNEI in the germline V gene. V lost 2 bases and J lost 3, with 10 bases in between. The CDR3 is 14 amino acids. The CDR3 reads CASSERRDKETQYF. The CDR3, as DNA: TGTGCCAGCAGTGAACGCAGGGATAAAGAGACCCAGTACTTC.

The V gene is TRBV9, the J gene TRBJ2-1; TRBD2 matches at 11 bases. The CDR3 consists of 18 residues. With 0 bases clipped from V and 8 bases from J, the junction kept 13 bases outside the gene matches. The germline CDR1 and CDR2 sequences are SGDLS and YYNGEE. CDR3 sequence: CASSVGLAGSRGSDEQFF. The CDR3 coding sequence is TGTGCCAGCAGCGTAGGACTAGCGGGATCGAGGGGGAGCGATGAGCAGTTCTTC.

This clone was counted a single time. V and J are TRBV28 and TRBJ1-6, with 12 bases that match TRBD1. CDR3 length equals 19 residues. The germline CDR1 and CDR2 sequences are MDHEN and SYDVKM. With V trimmed by 8 bases and J by 3 bases, 14 bases remained unmatched. The CDR3 is CASGLAGQGATFYNSPLHF. The CDR3 DNA sequence: TGTGCCAGCGGACTTGCGGGACAGGGGGCAACCTTCTATAATTCACCCCTCCACTTT.

The chain couples TRBV4-2 to TRBJ1-3; D gene ambiguous. V was shortened by 1 base and J by 4 bases, with 8 bases between the two germline ends. Germline values: CDR1 LGHNA, CDR2 YNFKEQ. CDR3 size: 14 residues. The chain's CDR3 is CASSQVGQGNTIYF. The CDR3 nucleotides are TGTGCCAGCAGCCAAGTCGGGCAGGGAAACACCATATATTTT.

The chain has TRBV30 and TRBJ1-1; 10 bases line up with TRBD1. The CDR3 covers 15 residues. Germline V lookup: CDR1 GTSNPN, CDR2 SVGIG (reference sequence). Trimming cost V 0 bases and J 6 bases; bases outside gene matches: 7. CDR3 loop: CAWSVLPTGGPEAFF. CDR3 coding DNA: TGTGCCTGGAGTGTACTTCCGACAGGGGGCCCTGAAGCTTTCTTT.

This chain uses TRBV21-1 with TRBJ2-7; the table calls TRBD2, which could not be checked here. TRBV21-1 represents a pseudogene. The CDR3 extends over 18 amino acids. CDR3 coding DNA: TGTGCCAGCAGCAAAGGCCCCGGGACTAGCTGTGTCTCCTACGAGCAGTACTTC. Translation gives CASSKGPGTSCVSYEQYF.

The chain employs TRBV24-1 and TRBJ2-3; maybe TRBD2 (5 bases). V was trimmed by 4 bases and J by 2 bases, leaving 15 bases between them. Germline V gene lookup returns CDR1 KGHDR and CDR2 SFDVKD. The CDR3 loop spans 16 amino acids. The CDR3 sequence is CATSDPAAAHTDTQYF. The CDR3 DNA is TGTGCCACCAGTGACCCTGCAGCGGCCCACACAGATACGCAGTATTTT.

The CDR3 coding sequence is TGTGCCAGCAGCTTGGCAGCCCCTAGCTCCTACGAGCAGTACTTC. It translates to CASSLAAPSSYEQYF. The chain combines TRBV5-5 with TRBJ2-7; D not certain. This CDR3 has 15 amino acids. Germline loops: CDR1 SGHKS, CDR2 YYEKEE (reference sequence). V was clipped by 0 bases and J by 0 bases, with 10 bases between them.

The rearrangement joins TRBV7-9 to TRBJ2-3; 7 positions match TRBD2. Unmatched junction bases numbered 10, after V lost 8 bases and J lost 2 bases. In germline, CDR1 is SEHNR, CDR2 FQNEAQ (reference sequence). The length of the CDR3 is 15 residues. In DNA, the CDR3 is TGTGCCAGCGAACTCCTAGCGGCCTCCACAGATACGCAGTATTTT. Translating gives CASELLAASTDTQYF.

The rearrangement joins TRBV9 to TRBJ2-1; tentatively, D is TRBD1 (6 bases). V was pared by 4 bases and J by 3 bases, with 14 bases between. CDR3 size: 15 residues. Per the germline V gene, CDR1 is SGDLS and CDR2 is YYNGEE. The DNA for the CDR3 is TGTGCCAGCAGCCCCCAGGGGCATGACTACAATGAGCAGTTCTTC. This sequence encodes CASSPQGHDYNEQFF.